This T cell receptor (beta chain) stems from a study of shared clonotypes between healthy human individuals. General study points: Sampling covered blood only; tissue repertoires likely differ. When naive CD4 clonotypes were compared across several donors, 4% to 6.5% were shared.

About this clone itself: Its target is unknown.

The donors were adults (healthy and HIV-negative) with no recent acute infections or vaccinations. CDR3 size: 15 residues. CDR1 and CDR2 from the germline V gene are SEHNR and FQNEAQ (reference sequence). V dropped 3 bases and J dropped 1 base, with 12 bases sitting between them. At deep level, the assay was performed. Data came from immunoSEQ multiplex PCR; TCRdb stores just in-frame clones and leaves some out. The sample consists of roughly 1 million clones, 75% to 85% of them appearing once. The V and J genes are TRBV7-9 and TRBJ1-1; D is ambiguous. The sequence was obtained from a man younger than 35 in good health. Some clones in this sample may be carry-over from other donors' samples. The source material was memory CD4+ T cells from PBMCs. The sample's subset: CD45RA-negative fraction. CDR3 nucleotides: TGTGCCAGCAGCTTCCTCGGGGTGGGGAACACTGAAGCTTTCTTT. Translated: CASSFLGVGNTEAFF.